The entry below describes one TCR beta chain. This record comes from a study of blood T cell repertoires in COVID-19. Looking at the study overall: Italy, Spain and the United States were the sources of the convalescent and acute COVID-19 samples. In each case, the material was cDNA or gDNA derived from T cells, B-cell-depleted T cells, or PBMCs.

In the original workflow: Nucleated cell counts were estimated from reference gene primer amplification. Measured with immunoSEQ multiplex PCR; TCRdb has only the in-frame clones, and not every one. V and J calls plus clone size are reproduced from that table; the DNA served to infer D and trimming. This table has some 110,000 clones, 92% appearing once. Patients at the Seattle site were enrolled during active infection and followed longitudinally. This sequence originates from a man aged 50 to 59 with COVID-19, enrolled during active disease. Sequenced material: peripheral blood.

This chain's CDR3 is CASRLASTDTQYF. The CDR3 DNA reads TGTGCCAGTCGACTAGCGAGCACAGATACGCAGTATTTT. V usage is TRBV6-5 and J usage is TRBJ2-3; 8 nucleotides align to TRBD2. Germline CDR1 and CDR2: MNHEY and SVGAGI. The CDR3 totals 13 residues. The trim removed 9 bases at V and 0 bases at J, leaving 2 bases unmatched.